Listed below are T cell receptor beta chains from one sample, sequenced in a study of T-cell memory formation after mild COVID-19. TCRdb independently ran MiXCR on the 5' RACE reads; one entry per CDR3 protein. The data hold hundreds of thousands of distinct CDR3 sequences, with about a fifth observed a single time. The sequenced sample was PBMCs or a T cell subset sorted from them (not recorded which). These receptors all stem from an adult woman who had mild COVID-19 (a few samples of this study predate the infection). Cell type and time point are not known. The CDR3 runs from the conserved cysteine through the conserved F or W. The order of the fields is CDR3 protein, CDR3 DNA, J gene, V gene, clone size, D gene. A D gene is named only where the DNA matches it firmly. Rows give clone size only sometimes, using once, few, many, or a class for an expanded clone.

CDR3 protein: CASSLDWSSYNEQFF; CDR3 DNA: TGTGCTAGCAGCTTAGACTGGAGCTCCTACAATGAGCAGTTCTTC; J gene: TRBJ2-1; V gene: TRBV7-7; clone size: few; D gene: NA
CDR3 protein: CASSPRRQANTEAFF; CDR3 DNA: TGTGCCAGCAGCCCCCGAAGACAGGCCAACACTGAAGCTTTCTTT; J gene: TRBJ1-1; V gene: TRBV11-1; clone size: NA; D gene: NA
CDR3 protein: CASSLSGTTNYEQYF; CDR3 DNA: TGTGCCAGCAGTTTGAGTGGGACTACAAACTACGAGCAGTACTTC; J gene: TRBJ2-7; V gene: TRBV27; clone size: once; D gene: TRBD2
CDR3 protein: CAWSAIRVSTEAFF; CDR3 DNA: TGTGCCTGGAGTGCCATCAGGGTGTCCACTGAAGCTTTCTTT; J gene: TRBJ1-1; V gene: TRBV30; clone size: NA; D gene: NA
CDR3 protein: CASSAVANTGELFF; CDR3 DNA: TGTGCCAGCAGCGCAGTCGCGAACACCGGGGAGCTGTTTTTT; J gene: TRBJ2-2; V gene: TRBV7-8; clone size: many; D gene: NA
CDR3 protein: CASSSGLAGITDTQYF; CDR3 DNA: TGTGCCAGCAGCTCCGGACTAGCGGGAATAACAGATACGCAGTATTTT; J gene: TRBJ2-3; V gene: TRBV5-5; clone size: NA; D gene: TRBD2
CDR3 protein: CASSLLGRGQNLGEQFF; CDR3 DNA: TGTGCCAGCAGCTTATTGGGGAGGGGACAGAACTTGGGGGAGCAGTTCTTC; J gene: TRBJ2-1; V gene: TRBV7-3; clone size: few; D gene: NA
CDR3 protein: CASSLLGVAGSGTEAFF; CDR3 DNA: TGTGCCAGCAGTTTATTGGGAGTGGCCGGGAGCGGCACTGAAGCTTTCTTT; J gene: TRBJ1-1; V gene: TRBV28; clone size: NA; D gene: NA
CDR3 protein: CASSSPGRPNEQYF; CDR3 DNA: TGTGCCAGCAGCTCCCCTGGACGCCCTAACGAGCAGTACTTC; J gene: TRBJ2-7; V gene: TRBV7-8; clone size: NA; D gene: NA
CDR3 protein: CAISETSSGSYEQYF; CDR3 DNA: TGTGCCATCAGTGAGACGTCTAGCGGCTCCTACGAGCAGTACTTC; J gene: TRBJ2-7; V gene: TRBV10-3; clone size: few; D gene: TRBD2
CDR3 protein: CASSPWTSNVEQFF; CDR3 DNA: TGTGCCAGCAGCCCGTGGACTAGCAATGTTGAGCAGTTCTTC; J gene: TRBJ2-1; V gene: TRBV7-6; clone size: few; D gene: TRBD2
CDR3 protein: CASSRYGQEIDEQFF; CDR3 DNA: TGCGCCAGCAGCCGTTATGGACAGGAGATCGATGAGCAGTTCTTC; J gene: TRBJ2-1; V gene: TRBV4-1; clone size: once; D gene: TRBD1
CDR3 protein: CATGDETSGEDEQFF; CDR3 DNA: TGTGCCACCGGGGACGAAACATCAGGGGAGGATGAGCAGTTCTTC; J gene: TRBJ2-1; V gene: TRBV24-1; clone size: few; D gene: NA
CDR3 protein: CASSLAQPYNEQFF; CDR3 DNA: TGTGCCAGCAGCTTAGCACAGCCCTACAATGAGCAGTTCTTC; J gene: TRBJ2-1; V gene: TRBV11-2; clone size: NA; D gene: NA
CDR3 protein: CASSLSLTSGRPSQFF; CDR3 DNA: TGTGCCAGCAGTTTGTCCCTGACTAGCGGCCGTCCTTCGCAGTTCTTC; J gene: TRBJ2-1; V gene: TRBV12-3/TRBV12-4; clone size: NA; D gene: TRBD2
CDR3 protein: CASSSLDEQFF; CDR3 DNA: TGTGCCAGCAGTTCTTTAGATGAGCAGTTCTTC; J gene: TRBJ2-1; V gene: TRBV12-3/TRBV12-4; clone size: many; D gene: NA
CDR3 protein: CASSIVPGTGYEQYF; CDR3 DNA: TGTGCCAGTAGTATAGTTCCAGGGACCGGATACGAGCAGTACTTC; J gene: TRBJ2-7; V gene: TRBV19; clone size: NA; D gene: NA
CDR3 protein: CASSPGVGYTF; CDR3 DNA: TGTGCCAGCAGTCCAGGGGTCGGCTACACCTTC; J gene: TRBJ1-2; V gene: TRBV12-3/TRBV12-4; clone size: few; D gene: NA
CDR3 protein: CASSLFPGPGETQYF; CDR3 DNA: TGTGCCAGCAGCTTATTCCCGGGGCCGGGAGAGACCCAGTACTTC; J gene: TRBJ2-5; V gene: TRBV7-8; clone size: NA; D gene: NA
CDR3 protein: CATSERRWEKGSTGELFF; CDR3 DNA: TGTGCCACCAGTGAGAGAAGGTGGGAGAAGGGTTCGACCGGGGAGCTGTTTTTT; J gene: TRBJ2-2; V gene: TRBV24-1; clone size: NA; D gene: NA
CDR3 protein: CASSPRDSPLEQYF; CDR3 DNA: TGTGCCAGCAGCCCTCGGGACAGTCCTCTTGAGCAGTACTTC; J gene: TRBJ2-7; V gene: TRBV11-1; clone size: NA; D gene: TRBD1
CDR3 protein: CASSSGLGPVDEQFF; CDR3 DNA: TGTGCCAGCAGTTCTGGGCTGGGTCCCGTGGATGAGCAGTTCTTC; J gene: TRBJ2-1; V gene: TRBV27; clone size: few; D gene: NA
CDR3 protein: CAISGRTLAYEQYF; CDR3 DNA: TGTGCCATCAGTGGAAGGACACTTGCCTACGAGCAGTACTTC; J gene: TRBJ2-7; V gene: TRBV10-3; clone size: few; D gene: NA
CDR3 protein: CASLGGLVDNEQFF; CDR3 DNA: TGTGCCAGCCTGGGCGGGCTAGTCGACAATGAGCAGTTCTTC; J gene: TRBJ2-1; V gene: TRBV7-9; clone size: few; D gene: NA
CDR3 protein: CASSYSRTKGGYTF; CDR3 DNA: TGTGCCAGCAGTTACTCGAGGACCAAGGGTGGCTACACCTTC; J gene: TRBJ1-2; V gene: TRBV6-2/TRBV6-3; clone size: NA; D gene: NA
CDR3 protein: CASSPPRGIPVF; CDR3 DNA: TGTGCCAGCAGCCCCCCGCGGGGAATTCCGGTCTTC; J gene: TRBJ2-1; V gene: TRBV14; clone size: few; D gene: NA
CDR3 protein: CASSFRSSTDTQYF; CDR3 DNA: TGCGCCAGCAGCTTCCGGAGTAGCACAGATACGCAGTATTTT; J gene: TRBJ2-3; V gene: TRBV5-1; clone size: NA; D gene: NA
CDR3 protein: CSVLAGNSNQPQHF; CDR3 DNA: TGCAGCGTTCTCGCAGGGAATAGCAATCAGCCCCAGCATTTT; J gene: TRBJ1-5; V gene: TRBV29-1; clone size: few; D gene: NA
CDR3 protein: CASSLRTSDYNEQFF; CDR3 DNA: TGTGCCAGCAGCTTGCGGACTAGCGACTACAATGAGCAGTTCTTC; J gene: TRBJ2-1; V gene: TRBV7-9; clone size: few; D gene: TRBD2
CDR3 protein: CASSVNPRGTEAFF; CDR3 DNA: TGTGCCAGCAGCGTTAACCCGCGGGGCACTGAAGCTTTCTTT; J gene: TRBJ1-1; V gene: TRBV9; clone size: NA; D gene: NA
CDR3 protein: CASRSIGTLSTGELFF; CDR3 DNA: TGTGCCAGCAGATCAATAGGGACTCTTAGCACCGGGGAGCTGTTTTTT; J gene: TRBJ2-2; V gene: TRBV6-1; clone size: few; D gene: NA
CDR3 protein: CASSSATSGVSDTQYF; CDR3 DNA: TGTGCCAGCAGTTCAGCGACTAGCGGGGTCTCCGATACGCAGTATTTT; J gene: TRBJ2-3; V gene: TRBV12-3/TRBV12-4; clone size: NA; D gene: TRBD2
CDR3 protein: CASQRENTDTQYF; CDR3 DNA: TGTGCCAGTCAGCGGGAGAACACAGATACGCAGTATTTT; J gene: TRBJ2-3; V gene: TRBV19; clone size: few; D gene: TRBD2
CDR3 protein: CASSPWQDTGELFF; CDR3 DNA: TGTGCCAGCAGCCCCTGGCAGGACACCGGGGAGCTGTTTTTT; J gene: TRBJ2-2; V gene: TRBV5-4; clone size: NA; D gene: NA
CDR3 protein: CATSRFRGDEQFF; CDR3 DNA: TGTGCCACCAGCAGATTTAGGGGGGATGAGCAGTTCTTC; J gene: TRBJ2-1; V gene: TRBV15; clone size: once; D gene: NA
CDR3 protein: CATSDPDGEAKESYEQYF; CDR3 DNA: TGTGCCACCAGTGACCCGGATGGGGAGGCGAAAGAATCCTACGAGCAGTACTTC; J gene: TRBJ2-7; V gene: TRBV24-1; clone size: NA; D gene: NA
CDR3 protein: CASSLSPVTTDTQYF; CDR3 DNA: TGCGCCAGCAGCTTGAGCCCCGTAACTACAGATACGCAGTATTTT; J gene: TRBJ2-3; V gene: TRBV5-1; clone size: NA; D gene: NA
CDR3 protein: CSASPGPNEKLFF; CDR3 DNA: TGCAGTGCTAGTCCGGGACCTAATGAAAAACTGTTTTTT; J gene: TRBJ1-4; V gene: TRBV20-1; clone size: NA; D gene: NA
CDR3 protein: CATSPSGVTQYF; CDR3 DNA: TGTGCCACCAGCCCATCTGGGGTAACGCAGTATTTT; J gene: TRBJ2-3; V gene: TRBV24-1; clone size: NA; D gene: NA
CDR3 protein: CASSPGLAAFQETQYF; CDR3 DNA: TGTGCCAGCAGCCCCGGACTAGCGGCCTTTCAAGAGACCCAGTACTTC; J gene: TRBJ2-5; V gene: TRBV4-2; clone size: NA; D gene: TRBD2
CDR3 protein: CASSVGTTAYEQYF; CDR3 DNA: TGTGCCAGCAGCGTCGGGACCACGGCCTACGAGCAGTACTTC; J gene: TRBJ2-7; V gene: TRBV9; clone size: many; D gene: NA
CDR3 protein: CASSLAVSGASYNEQFF; CDR3 DNA: TGTGCCAGCAGCTTAGCCGTCTCAGGGGCCTCCTACAATGAGCAGTTCTTC; J gene: TRBJ2-1; V gene: TRBV7-8; clone size: NA; D gene: NA